The rows below give T cell receptor beta chains drawn from one sample of a study of blood T cell repertoires in COVID-19. Sequencing used immunoSEQ multiplex PCR; TCRdb keeps in-frame clones, though not all of them. Of 200,000 to 250,000 clones in the sample, approximately 86% were seen once. The specimen was peripheral blood. These receptors originate from a woman aged 80 or over with acute or convalescent COVID-19. Both conserved end residues are part of each CDR3. A D gene is named only where the DNA matches it firmly. Clone sizes are given selectively: once, few, many, or a class where the clone is expanded.

TRBJ2-1 | few | TRBV3-1/TRBV3-2 | TRBD2 | CASSQELAGRNNEQFF | TGTGCCAGCAGCCAAGAGCTAGCGGGGAGAAACAATGAGCAGTTCTTC
TRBJ1-2 | - | TRBV27 | - | CASSNLGDGWGNGYTF | TGTGCCAGCAGTAACTTAGGAGACGGGTGGGGCAATGGCTACACCTTC
TRBJ2-5 | few | TRBV6-2/TRBV6-3 | TRBD2 | CASSLGGTSGPYQETQYF | TGTGCCAGCAGCCTAGGCGGGACTAGCGGGCCCTACCAAGAGACCCAGTACTTC
TRBJ2-1 | - | TRBV5-1 | TRBD2 | CASSLNGAGVEEQFF | TGCGCCAGCAGCTTGAATGGAGCGGGGGTAGAGGAGCAGTTCTTC
TRBJ2-5 | - | TRBV5-1 | TRBD2 | CASSLAGGGAQETQYF | TGCGCCAGCAGCTTGGCAGGCGGGGGGGCGCAAGAGACCCAGTACTTC
TRBJ2-6 | - | TRBV5-1 | - | CASSLVHSGANVLTF | TGCGCCAGCAGCTTGGTCCACTCTGGGGCCAACGTCCTGACTTTC
TRBJ1-1 | - | TRBV7-8 | - | CASTDSATYMNTEAFF | TGTGCCAGTACGGACAGCGCAACGTACATGAACACTGAAGCTTTCTTT
TRBJ1-2 | - | TRBV4-3 | TRBD1 | CASSQDLGQGVDGYTF | TGCGCCAGCAGCCAAGATTTAGGACAGGGCGTCGATGGCTACACCTTC
TRBJ1-1 | - | TRBV3-1/TRBV3-2 | - | CASSQYTEAFF | TGTGCCAGCAGCCAATATACTGAAGCTTTCTTT
TRBJ1-1 | - | TRBV3-1/TRBV3-2 | - | CASLALGGTEAFF | TGTGCCAGCCTCGCATTAGGAGGCACTGAAGCTTTCTTT
TRBJ1-5 | - | TRBV28 | TRBD1 | CASSSISGQGNQPQHF | TGTGCCAGCAGTTCGATCTCGGGACAGGGGAATCAGCCCCAGCATTTT
TRBJ1-6 | - | TRBV7-2 | - | CASSLEAGRSSPLHF | TGTGCCAGCAGCTTAGAAGCTGGGCGCTCTTCACCCCTCCACTTT